This T cell receptor beta chain stems from a study of cytomegalovirus exposure and HLA in healthy donors. Concerning this clone: As yet, its antigen is unknown.

Study-level results: With later analysis, a missense DCLRE1C variant became linked to TCR beta V- and J-gene trimming. By HLA locus, TCR association rates varied in a later analysis, with DRB1 showing the most and HLA-C the fewest. Several of the most significant clusters appeared, in a later analysis, to be linked to common viral pathogens.

Vbeta (60) and Jbeta (13) primers were used in the PCR. The repertoire was sequenced with immunoSEQ multiplex PCR; TCRdb's copy has only in-frame clones and lacks some. Of approximately 110,000 clones in the sample, 70% to 85% were seen once. Trimming left V 3 bases short and J 1 base short, with 24 bases between. The germline V gene has CDR1 KGHSH and CDR2 LQKENI. The CDR3 runs to 19 residues. At the time of sampling, donors were nominally healthy, though unrecorded immune exposures were likely. The V and J genes are TRBV18 and TRBJ1-1; D is unclear. The sequenced sample consisted of PBMCs. The sequence came from a human donor in good health. Here the CDR3 reads CASSPRAPDGDRRNTEAFF. CDR3 sequence (DNA): TGTGCCAGCTCACCCCGGGCACCGGACGGGGATAGAAGGAACACTGAAGCTTTCTTT.